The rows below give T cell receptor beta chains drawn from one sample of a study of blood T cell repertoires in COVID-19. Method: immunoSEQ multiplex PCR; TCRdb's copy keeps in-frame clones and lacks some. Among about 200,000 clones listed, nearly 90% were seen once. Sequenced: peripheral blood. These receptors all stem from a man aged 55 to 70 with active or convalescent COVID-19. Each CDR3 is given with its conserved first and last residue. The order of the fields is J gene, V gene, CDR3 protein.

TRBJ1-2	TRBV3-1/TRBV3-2	CASSQDVGTVYGYTF
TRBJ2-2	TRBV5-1	CASSLLVQGSTGELFF
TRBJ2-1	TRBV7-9	CASSLGSGGYNEQFF
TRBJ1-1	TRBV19	CASTPRQGALNTEAFF
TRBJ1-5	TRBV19	CASSHRVVGQPQHF
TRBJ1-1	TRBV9	CASSVGQGANTEAFF
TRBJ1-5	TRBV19	CASSMRQPSYSNQPQHF
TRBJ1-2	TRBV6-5	CASSRDRVYTF
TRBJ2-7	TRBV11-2	CASSKDLAASGGYEQYF
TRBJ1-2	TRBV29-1	CSVSGLYGYTF
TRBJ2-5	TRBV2	CASSVETSGGETQYF
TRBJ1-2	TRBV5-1	CASSLGDRRVYGYTF
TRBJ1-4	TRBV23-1	CASAHRGLFREKLFF
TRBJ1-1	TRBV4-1	CASSTDRGNTEAFF
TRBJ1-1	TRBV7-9	CASSFNSRNTEAFF
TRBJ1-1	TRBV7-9	CASSLRDRGDEAFF
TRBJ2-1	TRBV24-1	CATSPTGYDEQFF
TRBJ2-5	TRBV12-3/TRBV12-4	CASTPKGQETQYF
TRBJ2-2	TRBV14	CASSQLNIGELFF
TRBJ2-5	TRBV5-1	CASSFLGLGGGAETQYF
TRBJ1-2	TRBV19	CASTNNYGYTF
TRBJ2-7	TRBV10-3	CAISERGVYEQYF
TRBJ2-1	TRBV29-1	CSAYNNEQFF
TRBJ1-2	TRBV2	CASSETRELNYGYTF
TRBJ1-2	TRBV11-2	CASTNRVDGYTF
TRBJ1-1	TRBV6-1	CASSEATGGWGDTEAFF
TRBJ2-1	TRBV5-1	CASSRDRAYNEQFF
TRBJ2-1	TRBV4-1	CASSLGDREVKNEQFF
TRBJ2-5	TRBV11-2	CASSLELQETQYF
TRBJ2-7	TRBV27	CASSQLRGSYEQYF
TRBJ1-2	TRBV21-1	CASSNVEQHYGYTF
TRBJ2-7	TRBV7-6	CASSPVVIGEQYF
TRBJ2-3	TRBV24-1	CATSERRGPDTQYF
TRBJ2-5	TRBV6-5	CASSRSGGAETQYF
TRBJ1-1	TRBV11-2	CASSFRDRNLGEAFF
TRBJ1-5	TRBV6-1	CASSELFGGNSNQPQHF
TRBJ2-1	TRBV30	CAWSIGLAGNNEQFF
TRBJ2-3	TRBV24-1	CATSVLGGSDTQYF
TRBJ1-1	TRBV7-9	CASSSGRGTEAFF
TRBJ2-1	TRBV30	CAAHGTTIYNEQFF
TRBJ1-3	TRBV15	CATSAQGAAGNTIYF
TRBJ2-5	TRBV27	CASSSPFGETQYF
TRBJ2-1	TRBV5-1	CASSGGLPREEQFF
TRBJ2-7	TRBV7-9	CASSLSGGPYEQYF
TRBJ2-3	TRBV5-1	CASSYGLAGAVGTQYF
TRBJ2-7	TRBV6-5	CASRPGQGSYEQYF
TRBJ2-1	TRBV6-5	CASSTGPTVGNEQFF
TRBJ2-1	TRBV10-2	CASKQGPGQFF
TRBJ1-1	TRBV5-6	CASSSKDRGRRTFF
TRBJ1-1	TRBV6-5	CASSPGGRVNTEAFF
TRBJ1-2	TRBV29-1	CSVPGDYGYTF
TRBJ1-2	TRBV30	CAWSSATGNAYGYTF
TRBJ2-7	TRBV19	CASSWDIRLEQYF
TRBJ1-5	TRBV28	CASSLAGQGYQPQHF
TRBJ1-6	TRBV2	CASRANSPLHF